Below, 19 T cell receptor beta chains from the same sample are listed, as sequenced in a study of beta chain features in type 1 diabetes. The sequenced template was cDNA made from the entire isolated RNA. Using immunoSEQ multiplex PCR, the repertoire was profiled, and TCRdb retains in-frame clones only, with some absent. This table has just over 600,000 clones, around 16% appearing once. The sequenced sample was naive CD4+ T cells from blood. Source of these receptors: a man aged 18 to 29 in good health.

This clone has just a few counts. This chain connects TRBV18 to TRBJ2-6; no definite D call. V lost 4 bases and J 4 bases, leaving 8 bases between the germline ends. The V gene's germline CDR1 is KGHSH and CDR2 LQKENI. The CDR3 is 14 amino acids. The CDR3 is CASSRSAGANVLTF. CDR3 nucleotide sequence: TGTGCCAGCTCACGATCGGCCGGGGCCAACGTCCTGACTTTC.

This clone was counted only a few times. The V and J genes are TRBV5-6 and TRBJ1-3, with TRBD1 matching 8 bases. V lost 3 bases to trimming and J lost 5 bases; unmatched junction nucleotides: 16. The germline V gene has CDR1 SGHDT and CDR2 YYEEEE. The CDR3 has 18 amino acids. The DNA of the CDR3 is TGTGCCAGCAGCTCCCTCCGTAGGGGACAGGTTGGGAGAAACACCATATATTTT. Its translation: CASSSLRRGQVGRNTIYF.

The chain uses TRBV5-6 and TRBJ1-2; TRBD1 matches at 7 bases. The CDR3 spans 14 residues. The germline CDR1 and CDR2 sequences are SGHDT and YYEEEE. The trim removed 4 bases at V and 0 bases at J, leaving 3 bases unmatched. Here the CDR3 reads CASSLTGPNYGYTF. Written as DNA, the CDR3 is TGTGCCAGCAGCCTGACAGGGCCTAACTATGGCTACACCTTC.

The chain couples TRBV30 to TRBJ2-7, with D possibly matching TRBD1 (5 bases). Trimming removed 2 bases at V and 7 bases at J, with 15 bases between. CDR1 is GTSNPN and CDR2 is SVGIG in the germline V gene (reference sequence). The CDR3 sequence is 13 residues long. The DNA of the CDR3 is TGTGCCTGGAGTTCGCAGGGAACCGGGGAGCAGTACTTC. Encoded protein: CAWSSQGTGEQYF.

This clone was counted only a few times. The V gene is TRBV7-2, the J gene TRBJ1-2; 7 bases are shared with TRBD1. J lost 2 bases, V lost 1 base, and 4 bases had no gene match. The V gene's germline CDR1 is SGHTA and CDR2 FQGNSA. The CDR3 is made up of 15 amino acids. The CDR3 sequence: CASSLETGPNYGYTF. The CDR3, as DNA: TGTGCCAGCAGCTTAGAGACAGGGCCCAACTATGGCTACACCTTC.

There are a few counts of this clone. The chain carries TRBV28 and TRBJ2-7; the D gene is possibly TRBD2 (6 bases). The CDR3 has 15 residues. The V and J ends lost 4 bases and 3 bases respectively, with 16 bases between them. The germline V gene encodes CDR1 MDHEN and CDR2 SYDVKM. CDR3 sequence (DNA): TGTGCCAGCAGTTCCTCCGGGACGGGAGACTACGAGCAGTACTTC. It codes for CASSSSGTGDYEQYF.

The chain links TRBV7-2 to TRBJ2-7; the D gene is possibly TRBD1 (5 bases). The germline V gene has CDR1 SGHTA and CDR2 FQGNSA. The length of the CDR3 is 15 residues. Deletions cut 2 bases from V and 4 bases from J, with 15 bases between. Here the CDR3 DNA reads TGTGCCAGCAGCTTATTCCAGGGAAATCAGTACGAGCAGTACTTC. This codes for CASSLFQGNQYEQYF.

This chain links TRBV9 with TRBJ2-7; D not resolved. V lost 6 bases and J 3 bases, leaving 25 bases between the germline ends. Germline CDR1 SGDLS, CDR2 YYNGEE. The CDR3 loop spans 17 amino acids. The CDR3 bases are TGTGCCAGCACCCCCCCCCTAAGACGGAACCTCTGCTACGAGCAGTACTTC. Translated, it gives CASTPPLRRNLCYEQYF.

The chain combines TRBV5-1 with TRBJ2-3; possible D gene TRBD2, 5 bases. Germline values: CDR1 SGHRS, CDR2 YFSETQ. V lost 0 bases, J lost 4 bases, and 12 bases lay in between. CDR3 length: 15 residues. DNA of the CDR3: TGCGCCAGCAGCTTGGCGACTCCCGGGGCAGATACGCAGTATTTT. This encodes CASSLATPGADTQYF.

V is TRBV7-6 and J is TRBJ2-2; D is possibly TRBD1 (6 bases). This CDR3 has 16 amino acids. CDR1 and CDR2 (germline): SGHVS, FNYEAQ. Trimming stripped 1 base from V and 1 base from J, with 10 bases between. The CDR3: CASSLDQGRNTGELFF. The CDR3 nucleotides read TGTGCCAGCAGCTTAGACCAGGGGAGGAACACCGGGGAGCTGTTTTTT.

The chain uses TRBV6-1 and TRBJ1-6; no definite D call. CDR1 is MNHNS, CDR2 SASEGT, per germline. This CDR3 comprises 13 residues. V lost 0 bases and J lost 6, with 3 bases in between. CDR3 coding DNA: TGTGCCAGCAGTGAAGCGGGTAATTCACCCCTCCACTTT. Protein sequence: CASSEAGNSPLHF.

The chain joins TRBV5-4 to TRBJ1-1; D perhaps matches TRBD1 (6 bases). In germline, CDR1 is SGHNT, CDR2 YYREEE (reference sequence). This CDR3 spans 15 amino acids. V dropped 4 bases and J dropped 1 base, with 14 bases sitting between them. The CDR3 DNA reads TGTGCCAGCAGCGGAGTGGGCAGGGGGAACACTGAAGCTTTCTTT. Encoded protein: CASSGVGRGNTEAFF.

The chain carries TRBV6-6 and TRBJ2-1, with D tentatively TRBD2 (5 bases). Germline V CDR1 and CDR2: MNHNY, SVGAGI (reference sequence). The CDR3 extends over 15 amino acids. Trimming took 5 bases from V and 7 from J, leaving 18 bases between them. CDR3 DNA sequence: TGTGCCAGCAGTAAGGGAGTAACGGGAAAGAATGAGCAGTTCTTC. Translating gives CASSKGVTGKNEQFF.

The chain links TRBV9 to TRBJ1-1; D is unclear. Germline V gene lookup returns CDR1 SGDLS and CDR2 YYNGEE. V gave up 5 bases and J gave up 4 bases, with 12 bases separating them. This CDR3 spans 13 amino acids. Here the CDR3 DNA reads TGTGCCAGCAGTAGGACCGAGGGCACTGAAGCTTTCTTT. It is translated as CASSRTEGTEAFF.

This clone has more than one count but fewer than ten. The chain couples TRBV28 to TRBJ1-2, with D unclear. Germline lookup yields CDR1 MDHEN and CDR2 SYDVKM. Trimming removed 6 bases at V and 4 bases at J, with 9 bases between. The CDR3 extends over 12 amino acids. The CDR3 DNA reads TGTGCCAGCAGCTACAGCTCCTATGGCTACACCTTC. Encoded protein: CASSYSSYGYTF.

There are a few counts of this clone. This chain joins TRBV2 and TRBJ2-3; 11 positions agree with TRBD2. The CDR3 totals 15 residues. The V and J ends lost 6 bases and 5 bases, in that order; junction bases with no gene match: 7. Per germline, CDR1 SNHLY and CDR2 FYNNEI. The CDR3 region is CASSSLAGVVDTQYF. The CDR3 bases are TGTGCCAGCAGCTCACTAGCGGGGGTCGTAGATACGCAGTATTTT. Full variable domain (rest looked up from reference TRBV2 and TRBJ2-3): EPEVTQTPSHQVTQMGQEVILRCVPISNHLYFYWYRQILGQKVEFLVSFYNNEISEKSEIFDDQFSVERPDGSNFTLKIRSTKLEDSAMYFCASSSLAGVVDTQYFGPGTRLTVL.

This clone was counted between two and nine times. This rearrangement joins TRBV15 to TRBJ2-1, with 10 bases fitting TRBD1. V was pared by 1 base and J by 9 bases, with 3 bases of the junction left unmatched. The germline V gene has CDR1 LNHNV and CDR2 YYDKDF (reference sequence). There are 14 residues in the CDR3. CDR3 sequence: CATSRVGTGVEQFF. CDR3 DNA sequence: TGTGCCACCAGCAGAGTAGGGACAGGGGTTGAGCAGTTCTTC.

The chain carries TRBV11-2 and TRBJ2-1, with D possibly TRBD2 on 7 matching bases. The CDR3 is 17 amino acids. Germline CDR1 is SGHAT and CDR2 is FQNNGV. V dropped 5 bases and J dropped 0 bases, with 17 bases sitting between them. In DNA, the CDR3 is TGTGCCAGCAGCCGCCTTGGGGGGGCAAGCTCCTACAATGAGCAGTTCTTC. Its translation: CASSRLGGASSYNEQFF.

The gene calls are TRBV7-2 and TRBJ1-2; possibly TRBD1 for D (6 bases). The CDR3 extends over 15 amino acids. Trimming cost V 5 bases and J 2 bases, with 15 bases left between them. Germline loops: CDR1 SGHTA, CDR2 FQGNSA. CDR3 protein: CASSETTGRNYGYTF. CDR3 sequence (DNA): TGTGCCAGCAGCGAAACGACAGGACGAAACTATGGCTACACCTTC.